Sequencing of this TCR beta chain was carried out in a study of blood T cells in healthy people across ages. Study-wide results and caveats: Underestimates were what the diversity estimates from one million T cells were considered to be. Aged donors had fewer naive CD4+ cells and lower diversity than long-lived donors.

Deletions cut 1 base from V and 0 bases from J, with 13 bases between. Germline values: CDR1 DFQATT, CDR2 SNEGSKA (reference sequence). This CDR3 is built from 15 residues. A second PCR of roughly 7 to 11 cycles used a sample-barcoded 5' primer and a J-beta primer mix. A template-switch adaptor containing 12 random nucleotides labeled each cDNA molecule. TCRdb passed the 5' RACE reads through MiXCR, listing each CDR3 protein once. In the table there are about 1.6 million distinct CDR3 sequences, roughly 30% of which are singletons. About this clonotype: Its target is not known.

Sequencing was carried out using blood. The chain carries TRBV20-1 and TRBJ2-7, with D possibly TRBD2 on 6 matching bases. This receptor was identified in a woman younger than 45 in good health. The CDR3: CSARGGLGNSYEQYF. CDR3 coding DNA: TGCAGTGCTAGAGGGGGACTCGGAAACTCCTACGAGCAGTACTTC.